This TCR beta chain derives from a study of breast tumors, draining lymph nodes, adjacent tissues. This clonotype was observed many times. Its cognate antigen is unknown. Axillary draining lymph nodes of breast cancer patients supplied the node samples. Study-wide results and limits: Luminal-like breast cancer showed significantly higher tumor–nontumor repertoire similarity than basal-like. Compared with lymph nodes, tumors were less diverse; compared with nontumor tissue, more. Tumor T cell lymph node origin was a supported hypothesis, not proven.

Via MiXCR, TCRdb re-called the multiplex PCR reads, giving one row per CDR3 protein. The profile shows approximately 200,000 distinct CDR3 sequences, approximately 33% of them singletons. The CDR3 is 12 residues long. CDR1 LNHDA and CDR2 SQIVND come from the germline V gene (reference sequence). V was cut by 5 bases and J by 6 bases, with 7 bases left in between. Sequenced sample: axillary lymph node tissue. The rearrangement links TRBV19 to TRBJ2-2; D is uncertain. The sequence was obtained from a female donor with breast cancer. Some clones in this sample may be carry-over from other donors' samples. The chain's CDR3 is CASSSAAGELFF. In nucleotides, the CDR3 is TGTGCCAGTAGTTCCGCCGCCGGGGAGCTGTTTTTT.